This TCR beta chain was documented in a study of blood T cell repertoires in COVID-19. Study overall: The United States, Italy and Spain were the sources of the acute and convalescent COVID-19 samples. T cells, B-cell-depleted T cells, or PBMCs supplied cDNA or gDNA.

Study processing details: From reference gene primer amplification, estimates of nucleated cell counts were derived. The data were produced by immunoSEQ multiplex PCR, yet TCRdb's version contains in-frame clones alone and is incomplete. That table supplies the V and J calls and clone size; D and trimming were determined from the DNA. The sample lists about 96,000 clones; roughly 90% were seen once. Seattle cases were enrolled at active infection and followed longitudinally. Per the germline V gene, CDR1 is GTSNPN and CDR2 is SVGIG (reference sequence). The CDR3 is 15 amino acids. V was cut by 0 bases and J by 2 bases, with 14 bases left in between.

The chain carries TRBV30 and TRBJ2-7; a weak D match, TRBD2 (5 bases). Sequencing was performed on peripheral blood. The sequence came from a human donor with COVID-19, enrolled during active disease. The donor label of this sample is uncertain. The CDR3 DNA sequence: TGTGCCTGGAGTGTGGCCGGGATGAGGACCTACGAGCAGTACTTC. Translating it yields CAWSVAGMRTYEQYF.